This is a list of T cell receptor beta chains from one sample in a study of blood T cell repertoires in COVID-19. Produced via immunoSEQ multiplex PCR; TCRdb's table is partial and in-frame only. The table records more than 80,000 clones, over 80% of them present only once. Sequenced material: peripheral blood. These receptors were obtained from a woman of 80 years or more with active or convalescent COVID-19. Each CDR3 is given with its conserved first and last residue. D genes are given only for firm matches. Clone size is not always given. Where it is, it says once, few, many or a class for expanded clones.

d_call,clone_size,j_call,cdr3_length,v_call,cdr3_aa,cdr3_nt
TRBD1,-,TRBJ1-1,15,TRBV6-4,CASSEFGQGVTEAFF,TGTGCCAGCAGTGAATTTGGACAGGGGGTAACTGAAGCTTTCTTT
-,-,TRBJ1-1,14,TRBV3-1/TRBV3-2,CASSQGLARTEAFF,TGTGCCAGCAGCCAAGGTTTGGCGAGGACTGAAGCTTTCTTT
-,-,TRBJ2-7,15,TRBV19,CASSPQGGGSYEQYF,TGTGCCAGTAGTCCACAGGGCGGGGGCTCCTACGAGCAGTACTTC
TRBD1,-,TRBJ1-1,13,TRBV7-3,CASSSGQFVEAFF,TGTGCCAGCAGCTCGGGACAGTTTGTAGAAGCTTTCTTT
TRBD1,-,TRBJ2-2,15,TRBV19,CASSTRDRATGELFF,TGTGCCAGTAGTACCCGGGACAGGGCCACCGGGGAGCTGTTTTTT
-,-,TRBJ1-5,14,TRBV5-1,CASSLAGMGEPQHF,TGCGCCAGCAGCTTGGCCGGCATGGGAGAGCCCCAGCATTTT
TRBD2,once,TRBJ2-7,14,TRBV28,CASSGAGGPQEQYF,TGTGCCAGCAGTGGGGCGGGAGGGCCGCAAGAGCAGTACTTC
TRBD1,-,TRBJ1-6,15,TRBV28,CASSLSSTGGSPLHF,TGTGCCAGCAGTTTAAGTTCGACAGGGGGTTCACCCCTCCACTTT
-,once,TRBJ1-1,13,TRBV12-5,CASMDGGNTEAFF,TGTGCTAGTATGGACGGAGGGAACACTGAAGCTTTCTTT
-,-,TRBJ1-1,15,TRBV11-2,CASSLMPRGNTEAFF,TGTGCCAGCAGCTTGATGCCTCGGGGGAACACTGAAGCTTTCTTT
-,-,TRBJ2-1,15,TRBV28,CASSVRTSSYNEQFF,TGTGCCAGCAGCGTCAGAACAAGCTCCTACAATGAGCAGTTCTTC
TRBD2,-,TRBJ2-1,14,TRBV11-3,CASGRVADYNEQFF,TGTGCCAGCGGGAGGGTAGCGGACTACAATGAGCAGTTCTTC
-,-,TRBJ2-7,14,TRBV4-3,CASSQDIRPGEQYF,TGCGCCAGCAGCCAAGACATCCGGCCGGGGGAGCAGTACTTC
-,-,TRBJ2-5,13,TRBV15,CATSRDPAETQYF,TGTGCCACCAGCAGAGATCCTGCGGAGACCCAGTACTTC
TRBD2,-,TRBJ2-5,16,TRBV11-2,CASSLIRGGEQETQYF,TGTGCCAGCAGCTTAATTCGGGGGGGGGAACAAGAGACCCAGTACTTC
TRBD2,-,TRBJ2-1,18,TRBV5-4,CASSSGLAGGPSYNEQFF,TGTGCCAGCAGCTCTGGACTAGCGGGGGGCCCGTCATACAATGAGCAGTTCTTC
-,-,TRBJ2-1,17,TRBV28,CASSSQFDRWTYNEQFF,TGTGCCAGCAGTTCTCAATTCGACAGGTGGACATACAATGAGCAGTTCTTC
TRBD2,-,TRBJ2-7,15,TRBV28,CASSHPTSGVEAQYF,TGTGCCAGCAGTCACCCGACTAGCGGGGTGGAAGCGCAGTACTTC
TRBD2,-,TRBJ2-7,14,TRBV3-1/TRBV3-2,CASSHSGGTYEQYF,TGTGCCAGCAGCCATAGCGGGGGAACCTACGAGCAGTACTTC
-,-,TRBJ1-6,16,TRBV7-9,CASSLARTAYNSPLHF,TGTGCCAGCAGCTTAGCTAGGACAGCGTATAATTCACCCCTCCACTTT
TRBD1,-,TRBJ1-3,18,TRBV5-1,CASSLGGQGSAAGNTIYF,TGCGCCAGCAGCTTGGGGGGACAGGGATCTGCTGCGGGAAACACCATATATTTT
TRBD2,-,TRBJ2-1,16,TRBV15,CATSSMQLAGGNEQFF,TGTGCCACCAGCAGTATGCAACTAGCGGGGGGCAATGAGCAGTTCTTC
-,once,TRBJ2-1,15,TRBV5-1,CASSLFQGSYNEQFF,TGCGCCAGCAGCTTGTTTCAGGGGTCCTACAATGAGCAGTTCTTC
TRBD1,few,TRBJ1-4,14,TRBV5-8,CATSIRGSNEKLFF,TGTGCCACCTCAATCAGGGGGTCTAATGAAAAACTGTTTTTT
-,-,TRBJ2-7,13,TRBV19,CASSPRAYSEQYF,TGTGCCAGTAGCCCACGAGCTTACTCCGAGCAGTACTTC